The rows below give T cell receptor beta chains drawn from one sample of a study of T cells in Graves' hyperthyroidism and ophthalmopathy. Each CDR3 protein gets one entry after TCRdb re-called the multiplex PCR reads with MiXCR. The sample comprises about 400,000 distinct CDR3 sequences, approximately 14% of which are singletons, and approximately 14% rests with the top ten. Sequencing was performed on blood. The receptors come from a woman under 30 with Graves' hyperthyroidism. Both conserved end residues are part of each CDR3. A D gene is named only where the DNA matches it firmly. The size entry is marked missing in some rows and otherwise reads once, few, many or a size class.

v_gene: TRBV3-1
abundance: .
d_gene: TRBD2
j_gene: TRBJ2-7
CDR3aa: CASSQGYAAGAYEQYF
CDR3nt: TGTGCCAGCAGCCAAGGTTACGCGGCGGGAGCCTACGAGCAGTACTTC

v_gene: TRBV2
abundance: .
d_gene: TRBD1
j_gene: TRBJ1-2
CDR3aa: CASRGTGGLNGYTF
CDR3nt: TGTGCCAGCAGAGGGACAGGGGGATTGAATGGCTACACCTTC

v_gene: TRBV10-3
abundance: .
d_gene: .
j_gene: TRBJ1-3
CDR3aa: CAISDITYSGNTIYF
CDR3nt: TGTGCCATCTCCGACATAACCTACTCTGGGAACACCATATATTTT

v_gene: TRBV2
abundance: few
d_gene: TRBD2
j_gene: TRBJ2-1
CDR3aa: CASSSERGGGGGEQFF
CDR3nt: TGTGCCAGCAGTTCCGAGCGGGGGGGCGGGGGGGGAGAGCAGTTCTTC

v_gene: TRBV7-9
abundance: many
d_gene: .
j_gene: TRBJ2-7
CDR3aa: CASSLRVRGSSYEQYF
CDR3nt: TGTGCCAGCAGCTTAAGGGTTCGGGGGTCTTCCTACGAGCAGTACTTC

v_gene: TRBV3-1
abundance: many
d_gene: TRBD1
j_gene: TRBJ1-4
CDR3aa: CASSQVTGSNEKLFF
CDR3nt: TGTGCCAGCAGCCAAGTGACAGGGTCCAATGAAAAACTGTTTTTT

v_gene: TRBV6-5
abundance: .
d_gene: .
j_gene: TRBJ1-1
CDR3aa: CASSYSLTVLNTEAFF
CDR3nt: TGTGCCAGCAGTTACTCACTAACAGTGTTGAACACTGAAGCTTTCTTT

v_gene: TRBV6-5
abundance: .
d_gene: .
j_gene: TRBJ2-5
CDR3aa: CASSYNDYSAETQYF
CDR3nt: TGTGCCAGCAGTTACAACGACTACTCAGCAGAGACCCAGTACTTC

v_gene: TRBV27
abundance: many
d_gene: TRBD2
j_gene: TRBJ2-7
CDR3aa: CASNSSGITIYEQYF
CDR3nt: TGTGCCAGCAACTCTAGCGGGATCACAATTTACGAGCAGTACTTC

v_gene: TRBV7-9
abundance: few
d_gene: .
j_gene: TRBJ1-6
CDR3aa: CASSLGNRDYSPLHF
CDR3nt: TGTGCCAGCAGCTTAGGTAACAGGGATTACTCACCCCTCCACTTT

v_gene: TRBV3-1
abundance: many
d_gene: .
j_gene: TRBJ2-2
CDR3aa: CASSQVGNTGELFF
CDR3nt: TGTGCCAGCAGCCAAGTGGGGAACACCGGGGAGCTGTTTTTT

v_gene: TRBV7-2
abundance: .
d_gene: .
j_gene: TRBJ1-2
CDR3aa: CASSLAADRSYGYTF
CDR3nt: TGTGCCAGCAGCTTAGCGGCCGACAGGTCCTATGGCTACACCTTC

v_gene: TRBV20-1
abundance: .
d_gene: .
j_gene: TRBJ2-5
CDR3aa: CSASDVGGGPQETQYF
CDR3nt: TGCAGTGCTAGTGACGTGGGAGGAGGGCCCCAAGAGACCCAGTACTTC

v_gene: TRBV7-3
abundance: many
d_gene: .
j_gene: TRBJ2-3
CDR3aa: CASSLIGADTQYF
CDR3nt: TGTGCCAGCAGCTTAATAGGGGCAGATACGCAGTATTTT

v_gene: TRBV14
abundance: few
d_gene: .
j_gene: TRBJ1-6
CDR3aa: CASTVGAMNSPLHF
CDR3nt: TGTGCCAGCACCGTGGGGGCTATGAATTCACCCCTCCACTTT

v_gene: TRBV9
abundance: many
d_gene: .
j_gene: TRBJ2-7
CDR3aa: CASSVAGGAGSEQYF
CDR3nt: TGTGCCAGCAGCGTAGCAGGGGGAGCGGGTAGCGAGCAGTACTTC

v_gene: TRBV7-2
abundance: .
d_gene: TRBD2
j_gene: TRBJ2-1
CDR3aa: CASSLAGGARNEQFF
CDR3nt: TGTGCCAGCAGCTTAGCCGGGGGGGCTAGGAATGAGCAGTTCTTC

v_gene: TRBV19
abundance: .
d_gene: .
j_gene: TRBJ2-7
CDR3aa: CASSIPGAYEQYF
CDR3nt: TGTGCCAGTAGTATCCCGGGGGCTTACGAGCAGTACTTC

v_gene: TRBV20-1
abundance: few
d_gene: TRBD2
j_gene: TRBJ2-7
CDR3aa: CSAYTKTSGVAYEQYF
CDR3nt: TGCAGTGCTTATACTAAGACTAGCGGGGTAGCCTACGAGCAGTACTTC

v_gene: TRBV12-3/TRBV12-4
abundance: many
d_gene: .
j_gene: TRBJ1-4
CDR3aa: CASRETRDGNEKLFF
CDR3nt: TGTGCCAGCAGAGAGACCCGGGACGGGAATGAAAAACTGTTTTTT

v_gene: TRBV11-2
abundance: many
d_gene: TRBD2
j_gene: TRBJ2-5
CDR3aa: CASSLDPGGDETQYF
CDR3nt: TGTGCCAGCAGCTTAGATCCGGGGGGGGATGAGACCCAGTACTTC

v_gene: TRBV20-1
abundance: .
d_gene: TRBD2
j_gene: TRBJ2-7
CDR3aa: CSARGTSGFFYEQYF
CDR3nt: TGCAGTGCCAGGGGGACTAGCGGGTTTTTTTACGAGCAGTACTTC

v_gene: TRBV12-3/TRBV12-4
abundance: few
d_gene: TRBD1
j_gene: TRBJ1-5
CDR3aa: CASSIIWTGRHNQPQHF
CDR3nt: TGTGCCAGCAGTATCATCTGGACAGGGCGACACAATCAGCCCCAGCATTTT

v_gene: TRBV5-8
abundance: many
d_gene: .
j_gene: TRBJ2-3
CDR3aa: CASSPEGGASTDTQYF
CDR3nt: TGTGCCAGCAGCCCGGAAGGGGGTGCCAGCACAGATACGCAGTATTTT

v_gene: TRBV28
abundance: many
d_gene: TRBD1
j_gene: TRBJ2-1
CDR3aa: CASSLRQGYYNEQFF
CDR3nt: TGTGCCAGCAGTTTAAGACAGGGGTACTACAATGAGCAGTTCTTC

v_gene: TRBV20-1
abundance: many
d_gene: .
j_gene: TRBJ1-5
CDR3aa: CSATKVGNQPQHF
CDR3nt: TGCAGTGCTACAAAGGTGGGCAATCAGCCCCAGCATTTT

v_gene: TRBV5-1
abundance: few
d_gene: .
j_gene: TRBJ1-6
CDR3aa: CASNPGFMDSPLHF
CDR3nt: TGCGCCAGCAACCCCGGCTTCATGGATTCACCCCTCCACTTT

v_gene: TRBV5-1
abundance: many
d_gene: TRBD1
j_gene: TRBJ1-1
CDR3aa: CASSGGGITEAFF
CDR3nt: TGCGCCAGCAGTGGAGGGGGCATCACTGAAGCTTTCTTT

v_gene: TRBV18
abundance: many
d_gene: TRBD2
j_gene: TRBJ2-7
CDR3aa: CASSPIPGTSGNYEQYF
CDR3nt: TGTGCCAGCTCACCGATACCCGGGACTAGCGGGAACTACGAGCAGTACTTC

v_gene: TRBV7-2
abundance: .
d_gene: .
j_gene: TRBJ1-5
CDR3aa: CASSLAGGPANSNQPQHF
CDR3nt: TGTGCCAGCAGCTTAGCCGGGGGCCCCGCGAATAGCAATCAGCCCCAGCATTTT

v_gene: TRBV5-1
abundance: few
d_gene: .
j_gene: TRBJ2-7
CDR3aa: CASSSQMSYEQYF
CDR3nt: TGCGCCAGCAGCTCTCAGATGTCCTACGAGCAGTACTTC

v_gene: TRBV15
abundance: .
d_gene: .
j_gene: TRBJ1-2
CDR3aa: CATSREALHRVSYGYTF
CDR3nt: TGTGCCACCAGCAGAGAGGCCCTGCACAGGGTGAGCTATGGCTACACCTTC

v_gene: TRBV12-3/TRBV12-4
abundance: few
d_gene: .
j_gene: TRBJ2-1
CDR3aa: CASTLPGIYNEQFF
CDR3nt: TGTGCCAGCACCCTACCGGGTATCTACAATGAGCAGTTCTTC

v_gene: TRBV20-1
abundance: .
d_gene: .
j_gene: TRBJ2-7
CDR3aa: CSARSRRARAHEQYF
CDR3nt: TGCAGTGCTAGGTCTCGGCGCGCGCGGGCTCACGAGCAGTACTTC

v_gene: TRBV20-1
abundance: many
d_gene: TRBD2
j_gene: TRBJ2-3
CDR3aa: CSASTGTSGDTQYF
CDR3nt: TGCAGTGCTTCGACCGGGACTAGCGGGGATACGCAGTATTTT

v_gene: TRBV6-5
abundance: .
d_gene: .
j_gene: TRBJ1-1
CDR3aa: CARSFARGGPQAFF
CDR3nt: TGTGCCCGCAGTTTTGCGAGGGGGGGACCCCAAGCTTTCTTT

v_gene: TRBV12-3/TRBV12-4
abundance: many
d_gene: .
j_gene: TRBJ1-1
CDR3aa: CASIDRLDLVAFF
CDR3nt: TGTGCCAGCATAGACAGGCTAGACTTGGTGGCTTTCTTT

v_gene: TRBV28
abundance: many
d_gene: .
j_gene: TRBJ1-3
CDR3aa: CASSFKPSSGNTIYF
CDR3nt: TGTGCCAGCAGTTTTAAACCGAGCTCTGGAAACACCATATATTTT

v_gene: TRBV5-1
abundance: many
d_gene: .
j_gene: TRBJ2-3
CDR3aa: CASSSLDTDTQYF
CDR3nt: TGCGCCAGCAGCTCCCTGGACACAGATACGCAGTATTTT

v_gene: TRBV6-1
abundance: many
d_gene: TRBD2
j_gene: TRBJ2-7
CDR3aa: CASSRRLAGTNYEQYF
CDR3nt: TGTGCCAGCAGTCGACGTCTAGCGGGTACAAACTACGAGCAGTACTTC

v_gene: TRBV5-1
abundance: few
d_gene: TRBD2
j_gene: TRBJ2-1
CDR3aa: CARSVERGDYNEQFF
CDR3nt: TGCGCCCGCAGCGTTGAGCGGGGGGATTACAATGAGCAGTTCTTC

v_gene: TRBV11-2
abundance: many
d_gene: .
j_gene: TRBJ2-7
CDR3aa: CASSPTSGGQYEQYF
CDR3nt: TGTGCCAGCAGTCCTACCTCAGGGGGGCAGTACGAGCAGTACTTC

v_gene: TRBV28
abundance: many
d_gene: TRBD1
j_gene: TRBJ1-2
CDR3aa: CASVGGGDLTNYGYTF
CDR3nt: TGTGCCAGCGTAGGAGGGGGCGACCTGACTAACTATGGCTACACCTTC

v_gene: TRBV19
abundance: .
d_gene: .
j_gene: TRBJ1-2
CDR3aa: CASSPLGQIYGYTF
CDR3nt: TGTGCCAGTAGTCCCCTCGGACAGATCTATGGCTACACCTTC

v_gene: TRBV20-1
abundance: few
d_gene: .
j_gene: TRBJ2-1
CDR3aa: CSASMAEYYNEQFF
CDR3nt: TGCAGTGCTAGTATGGCGGAGTACTACAATGAGCAGTTCTTC

v_gene: TRBV7-2
abundance: many
d_gene: TRBD1
j_gene: TRBJ2-3
CDR3aa: CASSLGGQGRTDTQYF
CDR3nt: TGTGCCAGCAGCTTAGGGGGACAGGGTAGGACAGATACGCAGTATTTT

v_gene: TRBV18
abundance: .
d_gene: .
j_gene: TRBJ2-5
CDR3aa: CASSRGTGNPMPQETQYF
CDR3nt: TGTGCCAGCTCACGAGGGACCGGGAACCCAATGCCCCAAGAGACCCAGTACTTC

v_gene: TRBV4-2
abundance: few
d_gene: .
j_gene: TRBJ2-1
CDR3aa: CASSQEETEYNEQFF
CDR3nt: TGTGCCAGCAGCCAAGAGGAGACAGAGTACAATGAGCAGTTCTTC